This TCR beta chain was profiled in a study of blood T cell repertoires in COVID-19 (dated by TCRdb to about 2020). With regard to the full study: The collaborator samples originated in the United States, Italy and Spain and spanned the acute and convalescent phases of COVID-19. The prospective study material was composed of cDNA or gDNA derived from T cells, B-cell-depleted T cells, or PBMCs. Subjects who had been exposed to COVID-19, were actively infected with it, or had recovered from it provided the deeply sampled blood TCRbeta repertoires that made up the dataset. The repertoires were released in a freely available public database intended as a resource for research on the immune response to SARS-CoV-2. The samples were drawn from the first 160 participants of the ongoing ImmuneRACE study and from more than 1,000 subjects provided by 6 global collaborators. Sample metadata almost always included a de-identified subject ID, COVID-19 status, age in years and sex. Where HLA class I and class II types were available, the types were taken from metadata supplied by the sample provider, not from assay-based typing.

Results the study describes overall, beyond this receptor: Clinical and demographic metadata were provided uncurated, with the amount varying by source and participant.

The CDR3, from cysteine to phenylalanine, totals 14 residues. Just CDR3 DNA is preserved here, 42 bases in frame from base 1. CDR1 and CDR2 are read off the germline V gene as MNHEY and SVGAGI. Trimming leaves V shorter by 6 bases and J shorter by 6 bases, with the junction holding 6 bases beyond the gene matches. Enrolling through a virtual design, the prospective study's participants ranged in age from roughly 18 to 89 years and lived across 24 United States geographic areas. To assign participants to cohorts, the prospective study relied on clinical history that participants themselves reported in a screening survey and a study questionnaire. A participant counted as exposed if, within 2 weeks of entering the study, that participant had been in contact with someone who had a PCR-confirmed or clinician-diagnosed COVID-19 case. In the prospective study, whole blood, serum and a nasopharyngeal or oropharyngeal swab were collected from each participant by mobile phlebotomists. Participants in the prospective study had the option to provide additional blood draws and questionnaires over a roughly 2-month period. Before DNA extraction, blood samples from the prospective study were shipped at room temperature or frozen.

The immunoSEQ Assay, a bias-controlled multiplex PCR, was used to amplify TCRbeta CDR3 regions from genomic DNA. In the original analysis: Nucleated cell counts per sample were estimated from amplification of reference gene primers within the assay. To quantify the absolute abundance of each unique TCRbeta CDR3 rearrangement, sequence reads were collapsed and filtered. Productive Simpson clonality was computed per sample as the square root of Simpson's diversity index over productive rearrangements. The source is immuneACCESS, and TCRdb retained only in-frame sequences with V and J called. Part of the clones is not carried over; for the studies checked, unresolved V genes explain less than half of this, and the remainder is unexplained. The V and J calls and clone size are taken from that table; D and trimming were inferred from the DNA. Counted in this sample were about 220,000 clones; 83% of them appeared once. Of the sample, approximately 4.8% is held by the ten largest clones.

This clone was picked up a small number of times. This receptor's antigen is unknown. Base qualities are not provided; no much larger clone lies one nucleotide away. The source material was PBMCs or T cells enriched from blood (not recorded which). The sequence derives from a woman aged 50 to 60 who had been exposed to COVID-19. The sequence joins TRBV6-5 to TRBJ1-5; a stretch of 9 junction bases matches TRBD1. The CDR3 has the sequence CASRPGQGSQPQHF. The DNA is TGTGCCAGCAGACCGGGACAGGGCAGTCAGCCCCAGCATTTT.